These 23 T cell receptor beta chains came from one sample sequenced in a study of blood T cell repertoires in COVID-19. Some clones are missing from TCRdb's copy, which holds only in-frame ones; the method was immunoSEQ multiplex PCR. In the table there are around 330,000 clones, around 87% of which are singletons. Sequencing used peripheral blood. The receptors stem from a woman aged 45-59 years with active or convalescent COVID-19.

V is TRBV7-9 and J is TRBJ2-2; D is unresolved. This CDR3 has 15 residues. Germline V gives CDR1 SEHNR, CDR2 FQNEAQ (reference sequence). The ends were cut back, 2 bases at V and 4 bases at J, with 11 bases in the middle. The CDR3 reads CASSLSEMSTGELFF. For the CDR3, the DNA is TGTGCCAGCAGCTTAAGTGAAATGAGCACCGGGGAGCTGTTTTTT.

This clone appeared once. This sequence joins TRBV7-9 and TRBJ1-2; 7 positions agree with TRBD1. Per the germline V gene, CDR1 is SEHNR and CDR2 is FQNEAQ (reference sequence). This CDR3 region has 15 residues. The V segment lost 5 bases and the J segment 8 bases; nucleotides outside the gene matches: 14. The CDR3 nucleotides are TGTGCCAGCAGCGCCCAACAGGGGTTGGGAGACGGCTACACCTTC. It translates to CASSAQQGLGDGYTF.

The chain recombines TRBV28 with TRBJ1-6; TRBD1 is a possible D gene (6 bases). V dropped 5 bases and J dropped 7 bases, with 12 bases sitting between them. Germline CDR1 reads MDHEN; CDR2 reads SYDVKM. CDR3 length equals 14 residues. The CDR3 here is CASSRRTANSPLHF. In DNA form, the CDR3 reads TGTGCCAGCAGTCGCCGGACAGCCAATTCACCCCTCCACTTT.

This chain connects TRBV11-3 to TRBJ2-1; tentatively, D is TRBD2 (6 bases). Trimming stripped 3 bases from V and 2 bases from J, with 11 bases between. The germline gives CDR1 SGHNT, CDR2 YENEEA. The CDR3 sequence is 15 residues long. The CDR3 coding sequence is TGTGCCAGCAGCTTCGTAGGCGGGGCCTACAATGAGCAGTTCTTC. It specifies CASSFVGGAYNEQFF.

V and J are TRBV30 and TRBJ1-4, with D maybe TRBD1 (5 bases). CDR3 length: 16 residues. CDR1 is GTSNPN and CDR2 is SVGIG in the germline V gene (reference sequence). V lost 1 base and J lost 3, with 15 bases in between. The CDR3 DNA follows: TGTGCCTGGAGTGCGGGCCCTGGGGCCGCTAATGAAAAACTGTTTTTT. This sequence encodes CAWSAGPGAANEKLFF.

The chain combines TRBV7-2 with TRBJ1-4, with D perhaps matching TRBD1 (5 bases). The CDR3 has 14 residues. Germline V CDR1 and CDR2: SGHTA, FQGNSA. V gave up 7 bases and J gave up 4 bases, with 13 bases separating them. The CDR3 is CASTPGLGNEKLFF. The CDR3 DNA reads TGTGCCAGCACCCCAGGGCTGGGTAATGAAAAACTGTTTTTT.

The chain joins TRBV7-9 to TRBJ2-7; 11 nucleotides agree with TRBD2. The V gene end was trimmed by 3 bases and the J gene end by 5 bases; junction bases not matched to a gene: 3. The CDR3 contains 14 residues. The germline CDR1 and CDR2 sequences are SEHNR and FQNEAQ (reference sequence). The CDR3 DNA sequence: TGTGCCAGCAGCTTGGGTAGCGGGGGGGACGAGCAGTACTTC. This translates into CASSLGSGGDEQYF.

The V gene is TRBV30, the J gene TRBJ1-1, with a tentative D call TRBD1 (6 bases). Germline CDR1 and CDR2: GTSNPN and SVGIG (reference sequence). The V and J ends lost 4 bases and 1 base respectively, with 16 bases between them. The CDR3 contains 15 residues. As DNA, the CDR3 is TGTGCCTGGACGACAGGCTTAGAAGGGAACACTGAAGCTTTCTTT. The encoded protein is CAWTTGLEGNTEAFF.

The rearrangement uses TRBV6-6 and TRBJ2-3; 7 nucleotides align to TRBD2. This CDR3 spans 12 amino acids. Germline CDR1 is MNHNY and CDR2 is SVGAGI (reference sequence). V lost 6 bases and J lost 6; bases outside the gene matches: 3. The DNA for the CDR3 is TGTGCCAGCAGCCTGGGGGGGGATACGCAGTATTTT. This translates into CASSLGGDTQYF.

The chain has TRBV5-8 and TRBJ2-2; TRBD1 agrees at 7 bases. Per the germline V gene, CDR1 is SGHTS and CDR2 is YDEGEE. The CDR3 is 17 residues long. Trimming at V came to 4 bases and at J to 3 bases, leaving 12 bases not matched to a gene. CDR3: CASSQRDRVLDTGELFF. The CDR3 DNA reads as TGTGCCAGCAGCCAACGCGACAGGGTATTGGACACCGGGGAGCTGTTTTTT.

This clone was seen once. This chain joins TRBV27 and TRBJ1-1; 10 bases align to TRBD1. Germline trimming cut 6 bases from V and 10 bases from J; bases unmatched to any gene: 11. The CDR3 is made up of 14 amino acids. In germline, CDR1 is MNHEY, CDR2 SMNVEV (reference sequence). CDR3: CASRASGQGFAAFF. The CDR3 region has the DNA TGTGCCAGCAGGGCTTCGGGACAGGGGTTTGCAGCTTTCTTT.

V is TRBV4-3 and J is TRBJ2-1; a weak D match, TRBD2 (7 bases). There are 17 residues in the CDR3. Per the germline V gene, CDR1 is LGHNA and CDR2 is YSLEER. V dropped 1 base and J dropped 6 bases, with 19 bases sitting between them. The CDR3, as DNA: TGCGCCAGCAGCCAAGTCGGAGGGGGGGGTCCTCGCAATGAGCAGTTCTTC. Translation gives CASSQVGGGGPRNEQFF.

This clone came up a few times. J is TRBJ1-1 and V is TRBV7-3; 7 bases align to TRBD1. This CDR3 region has 15 residues. Unmatched junction bases numbered 7, after V lost 5 bases and J lost 1 base. Germline CDR1 SGHTA, CDR2 FQGTGA. CDR3 sequence reads: CASSDRASGNTEAFF. As DNA, the CDR3 is TGTGCCAGCAGCGACAGGGCGTCGGGGAACACTGAAGCTTTCTTT.

The chain carries TRBV4-1 and TRBJ2-7; 10 bases map to TRBD1. CDR1 and CDR2 from the germline V gene are MGHRA and YSYEKL. J was trimmed by 12 bases and V by 0 bases; bases with no gene match: 14. The CDR3 runs 16 residues. The CDR3 region is CASSQEWGQGPGRGYF. The CDR3 DNA reads as TGCGCCAGCAGCCAAGAGTGGGGACAGGGGCCCGGGCGAGGGTACTTC.

This chain connects TRBV7-6 to TRBJ2-7, with TRBD2 matching over 7 bases. This CDR3 spans 13 amino acids. With V trimmed by 5 bases and J by 2 bases, 3 bases remained unmatched. Per the germline V gene, CDR1 is SGHVS and CDR2 is FNYEAQ. CDR3 amino acids: CASSPSGTYEQYF. CDR3 in DNA: TGTGCCAGCAGCCCAAGCGGGACCTACGAGCAGTACTTC.

The chain couples TRBV19 to TRBJ2-3; D might be TRBD2 (6 bases). The germline CDR1 and CDR2 sequences are LNHDA and SQIVND (reference sequence). There are 14 residues in the CDR3. V lost 3 bases, J lost 4 bases, and 11 bases lay in between. The CDR3 loop reads CASSIGRESDTQYF. The DNA for the CDR3 is TGTGCCAGTAGTATCGGTCGGGAGTCAGATACGCAGTATTTT. The full variable domain, rest sourced from reference TRBV19 and TRBJ2-3, is DGGITQSPKYLFRKEGQNVTLSCEQNLNHDAMYWYRQDPGQGLRLIYYSQIVNDFQKGDIAEGYSVSREKKESFPLTVTSAQKNPTAFYLCASSIGRESDTQYFGPGTRLTVL.

In its sample, this clone was seen a few times. The chain links TRBV30 to TRBJ2-1; TRBD2 matches 12 bases. The CDR3 totals 16 residues. The germline V gene has CDR1 GTSNPN and CDR2 SVGIG (reference sequence). The V gene end was trimmed by 2 bases and the J gene end by 6 bases; junction bases not matched to a gene: 8. CDR3 amino acids: CAWSSSLAGGGNEQFF. The CDR3 bases are TGTGCCTGGAGTTCCTCCCTAGCGGGGGGGGGCAATGAGCAGTTCTTC.

The V gene is TRBV7-9, the J gene TRBJ2-1; TRBD2 matches 8 bases. J was trimmed by 0 bases and V by 6 bases; bases with no gene match: 7. In germline, CDR1 is SEHNR, CDR2 FQNEAQ (reference sequence). This CDR3 comprises 16 residues. CDR3 amino acids: CASSSPGGVSYNEQFF. The DNA of the CDR3 is TGTGCCAGCAGTTCTCCCGGGGGGGTCTCCTACAATGAGCAGTTCTTC.

This chain connects TRBV28 to TRBJ1-2; 7 bases fit TRBD1. The CDR3 extends over 14 amino acids. CDR1 is MDHEN and CDR2 is SYDVKM in the germline V gene. V shed 3 bases, J shed 4 bases, and the junction held 5 bases outside the gene matches. The CDR3 DNA reads TGTGCCAGCAGTTTCTCCCGGACAGGCTATGGCTACACCTTC. It encodes CASSFSRTGYGYTF.

Only one count was recorded for this clone. The chain carries TRBV5-4 and TRBJ1-1; D is possibly TRBD1 (5 bases). V dropped 2 bases and J dropped 1 base, with 12 bases sitting between them. CDR1 SGHNT and CDR2 YYREEE come from the germline V gene (reference sequence). The CDR3 consists of 15 residues. CDR3 in amino acids: CASSLRSTGNTEAFF. For the CDR3, the DNA is TGTGCCAGCAGCTTAAGGTCAACAGGGAACACTGAAGCTTTCTTT.

This clone was observed a handful of times. This sequence joins TRBV14 and TRBJ1-2; 12 bases map to TRBD1. CDR1 and CDR2 from the germline V gene are SGHDN and FVKESK. The J segment lost 2 bases and the V segment lost 4 bases, leaving 5 bases of the junction unmatched. CDR3 length: 16 amino acids. The CDR3 region is CASSLGQGAINYGYTF. CDR3 sequence (DNA): TGTGCCAGCAGCCTGGGACAGGGGGCCATCAACTATGGCTACACCTTC.

V gene TRBV9 combines with J gene TRBJ1-2; D may be TRBD1 (5 bases). Germline V gives CDR1 SGDLS, CDR2 YYNGEE. The CDR3 length is 15 residues. Trimming removed 0 bases from V and 4 bases from J, with 13 bases in between. This CDR3 is CASSVEGRASYGYTF. CDR3 coding DNA: TGTGCCAGCAGCGTAGAGGGCAGGGCCAGCTATGGCTACACCTTC.

V and J are TRBV2 and TRBJ2-5; no reliable D call. Trimming stripped 2 bases from V and 2 bases from J, with 12 bases between. This CDR3 has 15 residues. Germline assignment: CDR1 SNHLY and CDR2 FYNNEI. CDR3 DNA sequence: TGTGCCAGCAGTGAAACCCTCCACATTCAAGAGACCCAGTACTTC. Residues: CASSETLHIQETQYF.